This T cell receptor (beta chain) was recovered during a study of identical twins. The CDR3 has 15 residues. Trimming removed 4 bases from V and 4 bases from J, with 15 bases in between. The germline CDR1 and CDR2 sequences are SGDLS and YYNGEE. Each CDR3 protein gets one entry after TCRdb re-called the 5' RACE reads with MiXCR. The sample comprises hundreds of thousands of distinct CDR3 sequences, about 20% of which are singletons, and around 4.5% rests with the top ten. There were only healthy Caucasians among the donors. The sample holds a few counts of this clonotype. The sample also formed part of further work on T cells expressing NK-cell markers. That source notes: Most of the eight sequenced donors were classified as HCMV-seropositive, and one was classified as seronegative.

The rearrangement uses TRBV9 and TRBJ2-1, with D perhaps TRBD2 (6 bases). This sequence was found in a woman aged 18-35 years in good health. Sequenced input: PBMCs. CDR3 loop: CASSPPGGFYNEQFF. The DNA for the CDR3 is TGTGCCAGCAGCCCCCCTGGGGGGTTTTACAATGAGCAGTTCTTC.